The rows below give T cell receptor beta chains drawn from one sample of a study of blood T cell repertoires in COVID-19. The assay was immunoSEQ multiplex PCR, and TCRdb's table has in-frame clones only and misses some. The table shows about 120,000 clones, with about 87% occurring only once. The material sequenced was peripheral blood. These receptors originate from a woman in her 70s with acute or convalescent COVID-19. CDR3s include the opening cysteine and the closing phenylalanine or tryptophan. A D gene is named only where the DNA matches it firmly. Clone size, where shown, is once, few, many, or a class for clones that have expanded.

DNA: TGTGCCAGCAGCTTGGTGGAGGGGCCTACCTATAATTCACCCCTCCACTTT; CDR3: CASSLVEGPTYNSPLHF; D: NA; size: NA; V: TRBV5-6; J: TRBJ1-6
DNA: TGTGCCAGCAGCCAATTGGGTGGGACAACCGAGCAGTTCTTC; CDR3: CASSQLGGTTEQFF; D: NA; size: NA; V: TRBV3-1/TRBV3-2; J: TRBJ2-1
DNA: TGCAGCGTTGGTGCCGGGACAATGGATTCACCCCTCCACTTT; CDR3: CSVGAGTMDSPLHF; D: NA; size: once; V: TRBV29-1; J: TRBJ1-6
DNA: TGTGCCAGCAGCTTGGACAGGGGGAGGTCTGAAGCTTTCTTT; CDR3: CASSLDRGRSEAFF; D: TRBD1; size: few; V: TRBV5-5; J: TRBJ1-1
DNA: TGTGCCAGCAGCTTTCAGGGGGCCAACGGCTACACCTTC; CDR3: CASSFQGANGYTF; D: TRBD1; size: NA; V: TRBV7-9; J: TRBJ1-2
DNA: TGCGCCAGCAGCCGGCAAACAGGAGAACAAGAGACCCAGTACTTC; CDR3: CASSRQTGEQETQYF; D: NA; size: NA; V: TRBV4-1; J: TRBJ2-5
DNA: TGCGCCAGCAGCGTAAGACCCCAGGGGAACACTGAAGCTTTCTTT; CDR3: CASSVRPQGNTEAFF; D: NA; size: once; V: TRBV5-1; J: TRBJ1-1
DNA: TGTGCCAGCAAAGAGCTGGGGCTCACAGATACGCAGTATTTT; CDR3: CASKELGLTDTQYF; D: NA; size: NA; V: TRBV28; J: TRBJ2-3
DNA: TGTGCCAGCAAGGGGGGGACAGGGGGCTTGCGAAACACCATATATTTT; CDR3: CASKGGTGGLRNTIYF; D: TRBD1; size: NA; V: TRBV6-4; J: TRBJ1-3
DNA: TGTGCCAGCAGCGCCGGGACAGAGAACACTGAAGCTTTCTTT; CDR3: CASSAGTENTEAFF; D: TRBD1; size: NA; V: TRBV6-5; J: TRBJ1-1
DNA: TGTGCCAGCAGCGGGGGTAATTCACCCCTCCACTTT; CDR3: CASSGGNSPLHF; D: NA; size: NA; V: TRBV12-3/TRBV12-4; J: TRBJ1-6
DNA: TGCGCCAGCAGCTGGGACTCGCGAGAGACCCAGTACTTC; CDR3: CASSWDSRETQYF; D: NA; size: NA; V: TRBV5-1; J: TRBJ2-5
DNA: TGTGCCAGCATGGGGGGCTCTGGAAACACCATATATTTT; CDR3: CASMGGSGNTIYF; D: NA; size: NA; V: TRBV28; J: TRBJ1-3
DNA: TGTGCCACCAGTGAGGGACAGACGACCGGGGAGCTGTTTTTT; CDR3: CATSEGQTTGELFF; D: TRBD1; size: NA; V: TRBV24-1; J: TRBJ2-2
DNA: TGTGCCAGCAGCTCCAGGGACTTAAGGGGCTACACCTTC; CDR3: CASSSRDLRGYTF; D: NA; size: NA; V: TRBV11-3; J: TRBJ1-2
DNA: TGTGCCAGCAGCCACGGACAGCCCTACGAGCAGTACTTC; CDR3: CASSHGQPYEQYF; D: NA; size: NA; V: TRBV11-2; J: TRBJ2-7
DNA: TGTGCCTGCCTCGGGACATCTAATGAAAAACTGTTTTTT; CDR3: CACLGTSNEKLFF; D: NA; size: NA; V: TRBV30; J: TRBJ1-4
DNA: TGTGCCAGCAGACCTCAGGGCCTCGGAAACACCATATATTTT; CDR3: CASRPQGLGNTIYF; D: NA; size: few; V: TRBV2; J: TRBJ1-3
DNA: TGTGCCACCAGCAGAGATGGGGCGTCTAACTCCTATAATTCACCCCTCCACTTT; CDR3: CATSRDGASNSYNSPLHF; D: NA; size: NA; V: TRBV15; J: TRBJ1-6
DNA: TGTGCCAGTAGCCCAGGCCCCGGACAGGGGATATATAGCAATCAGCCCCAGCATTTT; CDR3: CASSPGPGQGIYSNQPQHF; D: TRBD1; size: NA; V: TRBV19; J: TRBJ1-5
DNA: TGTGCCAGCTCACCACGGACAGCAGGAAATCAGCCCCAGCATTTT; CDR3: CASSPRTAGNQPQHF; D: NA; size: NA; V: TRBV18; J: TRBJ1-5
DNA: TGTGCCAGCAGTTTACTACCAACAGGTTCCTACGAGCAGTACTTC; CDR3: CASSLLPTGSYEQYF; D: NA; size: NA; V: TRBV28; J: TRBJ2-7
DNA: TGTGCCAGCAGCGTAGTCGGGGGGCCCGGCAGTGAGCAGTTCTTC; CDR3: CASSVVGGPGSEQFF; D: NA; size: NA; V: TRBV9; J: TRBJ2-1
DNA: TGTGCCAGTAGTTCTCCAACAGGGGGCGCAACTAATTCACCCCTCCACTTT; CDR3: CASSSPTGGATNSPLHF; D: TRBD1; size: few; V: TRBV19; J: TRBJ1-6
DNA: TGTGCCAGTATCGGACCGGGACAGGGGCACAATGAGCAGTTCTTC; CDR3: CASIGPGQGHNEQFF; D: TRBD1; size: NA; V: TRBV19; J: TRBJ2-1
DNA: TGTGCCAGCAGTTTATCAGAATTTGATGGCTACACCTTC; CDR3: CASSLSEFDGYTF; D: NA; size: NA; V: TRBV28; J: TRBJ1-2
DNA: TGTGCCAGCTCACCTTGGGGACAGGGAGATTTGGACTACACCTTC; CDR3: CASSPWGQGDLDYTF; D: TRBD1; size: NA; V: TRBV18; J: TRBJ1-2
DNA: TGTGCCTGGAGCTGGACAGGGGGGTATGGCTACACCTTC; CDR3: CAWSWTGGYGYTF; D: TRBD1; size: NA; V: TRBV30; J: TRBJ1-2
DNA: TGTGCCAGCAGCGTAGATGGGGGGGCGAACACTGAAGCTTTCTTT; CDR3: CASSVDGGANTEAFF; D: NA; size: NA; V: TRBV9; J: TRBJ1-1
DNA: TGTGCCATCGCTGGGTCCGGGGGGCGGGTCACCGGGGAGCTGTTTTTT; CDR3: CAIAGSGGRVTGELFF; D: NA; size: NA; V: TRBV10-3; J: TRBJ2-2
DNA: TGTGCCAGCAGCCCTATGTTATCGAACACTGAAGCTTTCTTT; CDR3: CASSPMLSNTEAFF; D: NA; size: NA; V: TRBV3-1/TRBV3-2; J: TRBJ1-1
DNA: TGTGCCAGCAGCTTAGGCGGGGTACGAACTGAAGCTTTCTTT; CDR3: CASSLGGVRTEAFF; D: NA; size: NA; V: TRBV11-1; J: TRBJ1-1
DNA: TGTGCCAGCAGCTTGGCCAGGGGTAAAGGCTACGAGCAGTACTTC; CDR3: CASSLARGKGYEQYF; D: NA; size: NA; V: TRBV5-4; J: TRBJ2-7
DNA: TGTGCCAGCAGCTTAGACGGACAGGGGATCCGAGTAACAGATACGCAGTATTTT; CDR3: CASSLDGQGIRVTDTQYF; D: TRBD1; size: NA; V: TRBV7-2; J: TRBJ2-3
DNA: TGTGCCAGCAGCGGACTTGGGACAGGGAGGACTGAAGCTTTCTTT; CDR3: CASSGLGTGRTEAFF; D: TRBD1; size: once; V: TRBV9; J: TRBJ1-1
DNA: TGTGCCAGCAGCCCGAACTCCTATGGCTACACCTTC; CDR3: CASSPNSYGYTF; D: NA; size: NA; V: TRBV7-9; J: TRBJ1-2
DNA: TGTGCCAGCAGCCCCGGGAGATGGACCGGGGAGCTGTTTTTT; CDR3: CASSPGRWTGELFF; D: NA; size: NA; V: TRBV3-1/TRBV3-2; J: TRBJ2-2
DNA: TGTGCCAGCAGCCCTTCCAGGGACAATGAGCAGTTCTTC; CDR3: CASSPSRDNEQFF; D: NA; size: NA; V: TRBV7-3; J: TRBJ2-1
DNA: TGTGCCAGCAGCCCAGGGACAGGGGAAAATGAAAAACTGTTTTTT; CDR3: CASSPGTGENEKLFF; D: TRBD1; size: NA; V: TRBV6-5; J: TRBJ1-4
DNA: TGTGCCAGCAGTGAATATGCGGGCTCTGGGGCCAACGTCCTGACTTTC; CDR3: CASSEYAGSGANVLTF; D: NA; size: NA; V: TRBV25-1; J: TRBJ2-6
DNA: TGTGCCAGCAGCTTAAACTCTAGATTACAAGAGACCCAGTACTTC; CDR3: CASSLNSRLQETQYF; D: NA; size: NA; V: TRBV7-9; J: TRBJ2-5
DNA: TGCAGCGTTGAATCATCAGGGGGAGAGACCCAGTACTTC; CDR3: CSVESSGGETQYF; D: TRBD1; size: NA; V: TRBV29-1; J: TRBJ2-5
DNA: TGTGCCAGTACCGAGACAGCCCTGACGTCCGCTTTCTTT; CDR3: CASTETALTSAFF; D: NA; size: NA; V: TRBV19; J: TRBJ1-1
DNA: TGTGCCAGCAGGAATGGACAGGGTATTAATTCACCCCTCCACTTT; CDR3: CASRNGQGINSPLHF; D: TRBD1; size: once; V: TRBV28; J: TRBJ1-6
DNA: TGTGCCAGCAGCAAAACTGGGACAGGGAGTAATCAGCCCCAGCATTTT; CDR3: CASSKTGTGSNQPQHF; D: NA; size: NA; V: TRBV21-1; J: TRBJ1-5
DNA: TGTGCCAGCAAGGGACAGGGGGCTAATATCGGGGAGCTGTTTTTT; CDR3: CASKGQGANIGELFF; D: TRBD1; size: once; V: TRBV6-5; J: TRBJ2-2
DNA: TGTGCCAGCAGCATGGCGACAGGGGTAAGTCAGCCCCAGCATTTT; CDR3: CASSMATGVSQPQHF; D: TRBD1; size: NA; V: TRBV28; J: TRBJ1-5
DNA: TGTGCCAGCAGCTTGGAAGTGGGGGCCCAAGAGACCCAGTACTTC; CDR3: CASSLEVGAQETQYF; D: NA; size: NA; V: TRBV5-6; J: TRBJ2-5
DNA: TGCGCCAGCTCACTCACCGGGACAGAAGGGTTCACCTTC; CDR3: CASSLTGTEGFTF; D: TRBD1; size: once; V: TRBV10-1; J: TRBJ1-2
DNA: TGTGCCAGCAGCTTATTGGGTAGCGGGACCACAGATACGCAGTATTTT; CDR3: CASSLLGSGTTDTQYF; D: TRBD2; size: NA; V: TRBV7-3; J: TRBJ2-3
DNA: TGTGCCAGCAGCTCCCGTTTTTCTGGAAACACCATATATTTT; CDR3: CASSSRFSGNTIYF; D: NA; size: NA; V: TRBV11-1; J: TRBJ1-3
DNA: TGTGCCAGCAGTCCTGGACTAGTGGAAACAGATACGCAGTATTTT; CDR3: CASSPGLVETDTQYF; D: TRBD2; size: few; V: TRBV6-5; J: TRBJ2-3